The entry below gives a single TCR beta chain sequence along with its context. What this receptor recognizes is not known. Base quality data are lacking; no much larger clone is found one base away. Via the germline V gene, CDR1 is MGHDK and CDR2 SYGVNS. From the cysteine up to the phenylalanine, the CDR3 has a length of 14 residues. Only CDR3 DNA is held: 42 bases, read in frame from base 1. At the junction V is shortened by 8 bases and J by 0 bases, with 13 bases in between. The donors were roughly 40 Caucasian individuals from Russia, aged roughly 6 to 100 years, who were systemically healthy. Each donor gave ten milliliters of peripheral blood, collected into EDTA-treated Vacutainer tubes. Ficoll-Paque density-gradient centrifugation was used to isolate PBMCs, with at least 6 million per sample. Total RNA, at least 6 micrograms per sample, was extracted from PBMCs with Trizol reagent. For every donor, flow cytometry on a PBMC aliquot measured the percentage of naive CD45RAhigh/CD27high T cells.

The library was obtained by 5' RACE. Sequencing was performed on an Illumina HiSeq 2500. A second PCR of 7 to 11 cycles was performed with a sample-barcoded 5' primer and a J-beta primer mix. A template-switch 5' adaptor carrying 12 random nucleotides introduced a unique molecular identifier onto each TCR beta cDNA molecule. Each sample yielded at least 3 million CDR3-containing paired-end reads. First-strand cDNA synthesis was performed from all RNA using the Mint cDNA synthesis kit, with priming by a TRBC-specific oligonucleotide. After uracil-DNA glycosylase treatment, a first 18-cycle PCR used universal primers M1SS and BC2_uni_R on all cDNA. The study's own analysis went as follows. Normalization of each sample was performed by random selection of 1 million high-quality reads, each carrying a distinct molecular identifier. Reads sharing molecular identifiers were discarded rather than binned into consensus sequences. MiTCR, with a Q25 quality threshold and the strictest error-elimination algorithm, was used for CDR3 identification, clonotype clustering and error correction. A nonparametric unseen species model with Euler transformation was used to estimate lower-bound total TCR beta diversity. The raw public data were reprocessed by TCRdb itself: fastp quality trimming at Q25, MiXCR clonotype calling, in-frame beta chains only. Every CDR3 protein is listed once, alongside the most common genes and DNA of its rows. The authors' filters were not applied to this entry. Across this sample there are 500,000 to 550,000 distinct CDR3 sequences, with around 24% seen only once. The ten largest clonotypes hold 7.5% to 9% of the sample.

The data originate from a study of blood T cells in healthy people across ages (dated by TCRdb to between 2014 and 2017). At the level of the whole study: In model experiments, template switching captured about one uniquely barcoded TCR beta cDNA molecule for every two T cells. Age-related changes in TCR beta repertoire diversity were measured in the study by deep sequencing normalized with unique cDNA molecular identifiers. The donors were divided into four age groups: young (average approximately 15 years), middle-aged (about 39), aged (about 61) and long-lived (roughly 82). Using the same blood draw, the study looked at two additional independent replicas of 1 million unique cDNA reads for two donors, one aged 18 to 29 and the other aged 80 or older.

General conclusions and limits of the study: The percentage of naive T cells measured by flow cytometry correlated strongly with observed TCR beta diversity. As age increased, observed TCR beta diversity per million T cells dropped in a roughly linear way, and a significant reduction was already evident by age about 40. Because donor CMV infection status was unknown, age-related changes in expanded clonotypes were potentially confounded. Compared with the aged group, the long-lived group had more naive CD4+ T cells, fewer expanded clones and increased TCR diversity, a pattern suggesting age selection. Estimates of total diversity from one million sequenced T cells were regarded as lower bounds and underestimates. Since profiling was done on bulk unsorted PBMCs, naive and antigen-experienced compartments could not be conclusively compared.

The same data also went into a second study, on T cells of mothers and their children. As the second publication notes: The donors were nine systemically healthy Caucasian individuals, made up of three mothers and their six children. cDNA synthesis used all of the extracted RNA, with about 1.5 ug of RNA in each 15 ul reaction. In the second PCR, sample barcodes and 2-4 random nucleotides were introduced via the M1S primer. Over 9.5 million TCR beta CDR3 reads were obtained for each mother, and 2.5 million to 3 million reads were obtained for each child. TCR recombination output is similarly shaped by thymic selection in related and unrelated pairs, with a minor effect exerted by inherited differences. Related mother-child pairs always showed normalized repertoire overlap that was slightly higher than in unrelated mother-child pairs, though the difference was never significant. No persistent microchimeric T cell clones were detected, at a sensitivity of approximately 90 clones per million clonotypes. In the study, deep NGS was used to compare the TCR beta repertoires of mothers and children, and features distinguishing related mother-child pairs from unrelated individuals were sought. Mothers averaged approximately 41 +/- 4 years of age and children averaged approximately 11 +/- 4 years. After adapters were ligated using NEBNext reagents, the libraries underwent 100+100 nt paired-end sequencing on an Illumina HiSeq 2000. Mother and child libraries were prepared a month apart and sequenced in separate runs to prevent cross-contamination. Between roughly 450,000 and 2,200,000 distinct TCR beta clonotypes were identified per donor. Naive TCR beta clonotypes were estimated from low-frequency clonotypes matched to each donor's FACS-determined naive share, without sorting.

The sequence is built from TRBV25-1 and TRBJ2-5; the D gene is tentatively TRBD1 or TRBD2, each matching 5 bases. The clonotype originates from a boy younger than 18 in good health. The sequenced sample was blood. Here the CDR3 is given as CASSPPGHQETQYF. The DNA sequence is TGTGCCAGCTCACCTCCGGGACACCAAGAGACCCAGTACTTC.